This TCR beta chain was obtained from a study of metastatic and nonmetastatic thyroid tumors. Study in general: Blood and tumor or nodule tissue repertoires from malignant and benign thyroid patients were compared.

This CDR3 is 13 amino acids long. The V gene end was trimmed by 6 bases and the J gene end by 4 bases; junction bases not matched to a gene: 5. In germline, CDR1 is MNHNS, CDR2 SASEGT. Study-wide results and caveats: Significantly higher TCR beta diversity was reportedly seen in malignant thyroid tumors than benign nodules, in blood and tumor.

Original methodology: A classifier for distant metastasis in papillary thyroid cancer was constructed using CDR3 differences observed across clinicopathological groups. Via MiXCR, TCRdb re-called the PCR reads. The V and J calls, along with clone size, are taken from TCRdb and not from the paper's own processing. The table has 27,000 or so clones, 15% to 20% seen once. There are many counts of this clone. The antigen remains undetermined. Thyroid surgery had not been preceded by any treatment in any patient. Sequencing used blood. The V and J genes are TRBV6-1 and TRBJ1-2; TRBD1 aligns across 7 bases. The receptor's source is a male donor with papillary thyroid cancer or a benign thyroid nodule (not recorded which). Some clones in this sample may be carry-over from other donors' samples. In nucleotides, the CDR3 is TGTGCCAGCAGCCTGGGACAGATCTATGGCTACACCTTC. Residues: CASSLGQIYGYTF.